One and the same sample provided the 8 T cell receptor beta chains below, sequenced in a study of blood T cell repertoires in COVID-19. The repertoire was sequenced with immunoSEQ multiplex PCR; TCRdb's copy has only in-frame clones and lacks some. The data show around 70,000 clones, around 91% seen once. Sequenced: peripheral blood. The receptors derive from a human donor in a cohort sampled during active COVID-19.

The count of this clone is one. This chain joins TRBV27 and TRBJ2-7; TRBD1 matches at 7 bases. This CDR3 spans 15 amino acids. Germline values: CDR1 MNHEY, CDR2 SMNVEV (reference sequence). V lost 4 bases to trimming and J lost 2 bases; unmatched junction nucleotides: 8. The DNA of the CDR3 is TGTGCCAGCAGTTCCCACAGACAGGGCCCCTACGAGCAGTACTTC. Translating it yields CASSSHRQGPYEQYF.

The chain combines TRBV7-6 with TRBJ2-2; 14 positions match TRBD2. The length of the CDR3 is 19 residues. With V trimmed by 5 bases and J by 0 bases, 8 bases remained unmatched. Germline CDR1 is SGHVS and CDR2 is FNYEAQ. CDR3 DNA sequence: TGTGCCAGCAGCCGCCGAGGGACTAGCGGGGGCCCGAACACCGGGGAGCTGTTTTTT. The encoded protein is CASSRRGTSGGPNTGELFF.

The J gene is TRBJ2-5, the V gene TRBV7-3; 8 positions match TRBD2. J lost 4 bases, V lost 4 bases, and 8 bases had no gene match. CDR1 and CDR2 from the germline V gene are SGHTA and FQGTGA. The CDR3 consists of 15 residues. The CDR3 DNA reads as TGTGCCAGCAGCTCATCCGGGACTAGTTCAGAGACCCAGTACTTC. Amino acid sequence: CASSSSGTSSETQYF.

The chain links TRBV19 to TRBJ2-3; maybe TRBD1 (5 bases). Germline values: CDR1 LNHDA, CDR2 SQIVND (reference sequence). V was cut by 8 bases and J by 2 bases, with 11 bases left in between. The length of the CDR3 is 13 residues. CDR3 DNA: TGTGCCAGTGGGGCAGAAATCACAGATACGCAGTATTTT. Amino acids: CASGAEITDTQYF.

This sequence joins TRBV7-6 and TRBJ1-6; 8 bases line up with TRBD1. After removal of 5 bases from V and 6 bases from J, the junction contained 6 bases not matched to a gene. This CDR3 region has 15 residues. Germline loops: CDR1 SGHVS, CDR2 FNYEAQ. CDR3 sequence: CASSTRTGRNSPLHF. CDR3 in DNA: TGTGCCAGCAGCACCCGGACAGGGCGTAATTCACCCCTCCACTTT.

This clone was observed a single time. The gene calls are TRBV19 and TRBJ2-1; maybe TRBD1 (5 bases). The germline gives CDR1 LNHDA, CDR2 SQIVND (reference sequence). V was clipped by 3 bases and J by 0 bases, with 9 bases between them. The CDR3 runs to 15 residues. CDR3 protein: CASSISGPSYNEQFF. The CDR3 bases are TGTGCCAGTAGTATTTCAGGGCCCTCCTACAATGAGCAGTTCTTC.

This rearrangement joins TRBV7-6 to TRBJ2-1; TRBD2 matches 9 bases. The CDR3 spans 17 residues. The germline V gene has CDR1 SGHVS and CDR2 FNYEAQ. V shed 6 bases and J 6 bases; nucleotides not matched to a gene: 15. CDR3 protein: CASSPPIGAGGRNEQFF. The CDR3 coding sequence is TGTGCCAGCAGTCCCCCGATTGGAGCGGGGGGTCGCAATGAGCAGTTCTTC.

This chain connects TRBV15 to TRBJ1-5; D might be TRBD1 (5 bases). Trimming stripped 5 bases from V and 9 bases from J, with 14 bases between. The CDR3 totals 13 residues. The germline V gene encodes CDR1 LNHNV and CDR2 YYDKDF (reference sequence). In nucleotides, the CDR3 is TGTGCCACCAGCCGCGGGGTGCAGGGGCCCCAGCATTTT. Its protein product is CATSRGVQGPQHF.